These T cell receptor beta chains were read from a single sample in a study of TIL therapy for anti-PD-1-resistant metastatic lung cancer. Only in-frame clones appear in the TCRdb table, and some are missing; sequencing was by immunoSEQ multiplex PCR. The sample lists roughly 92,000 clones; around 71% were seen once. This material consisted of tumor tissue, taken at baseline. The receptor source for this set is a person aged 25 to 79 with non-small cell lung cancer. Each CDR3 is given with its conserved first and last residue. The order of the fields is V gene, J gene, CDR3 length, D gene, clone size, CDR3 protein, CDR3 DNA. The D gene is left open where the match is weak. Where a row states a size, it is once, few, many or the class of an expanded clone; other rows omit it.

TRBV7-9	TRBJ2-1	15	TRBD2	few	CASSSSGSAGNEQFF	TGTGCCAGCAGTTCGAGCGGGAGCGCGGGCAATGAGCAGTTCTTC
TRBV7-2	TRBJ2-7	14	TRBD2	once	CASSPPGGGYEQYF	TGTGCCAGCAGCCCCCCCGGGGGGGGCTATGAGCAGTACTTC
TRBV7-9	TRBJ2-5	16	-	many	CASSLGEGGFVRTQYF	TGTGCCAGCAGCTTAGGAGAGGGGGGTTTCGTGAGGACCCAGTACTTC
TRBV28	TRBJ1-1	14	-	-	CASSTPREPLEAFF	TGTGCCAGCAGTACCCCCCGGGAACCCCTTGAAGCTTTCTTT
TRBV6-5	TRBJ1-5	15	-	-	CASPGPRFWLEPQHF	TGTGCCAGCCCGGGACCCCGTTTTTGGTTAGAGCCCCAGCATTTT
TRBV27	TRBJ2-5	16	TRBD2	-	CASSESGLAGEETQYF	TGTGCCAGCAGTGAGAGCGGACTAGCGGGAGAAGAGACCCAGTACTTC
TRBV15	TRBJ2-7	13	-	-	CATSRDGAYEQYF	TGTGCCACCAGCAGAGATGGGGCCTACGAGCAGTACTTC
TRBV28	TRBJ1-2	16	-	few	CASSPSLGTKVSGYTF	TGTGCCAGCAGTCCCTCATTGGGTACGAAGGTTAGCGGCTACACCTTC
TRBV5-4	TRBJ2-1	15	-	-	CASSLTGQGHNEQFF	TGTGCCAGCAGCCTCACGGGGCAGGGCCACAATGAGCAGTTCTTC
TRBV5-1	TRBJ2-7	11	-	-	CASTNGYEQYF	TGCGCCAGCACAAACGGTTACGAGCAGTACTTC
TRBV28	TRBJ1-3	17	-	-	CASRMHLMGDSGNTIYF	TGTGCCAGCAGGATGCATCTCATGGGGGACTCTGGAAACACCATATATTTT
TRBV10-1	TRBJ2-1	14	-	-	CASSESSGFNEQFF	TGCGCCAGCAGTGAGTCGTCAGGGTTCAATGAGCAGTTCTTC
TRBV9	TRBJ2-1	18	TRBD2	few	CASSVGRGGGSSYNEQFF	TGTGCCAGCAGCGTAGGACGGGGGGGCGGGAGCTCCTACAATGAGCAGTTCTTC
TRBV11-2	TRBJ1-1	12	-	-	CASKRQGTEAFF	TGTGCCTCAAAGCGTCAGGGTACTGAAGCTTTCTTT
TRBV7-2	TRBJ1-5	15	TRBD1	few	CASSLGDRTGQPQHF	TGTGCCAGCAGCTTAGGGGACAGGACAGGTCAGCCCCAGCATTTT
TRBV29-1	TRBJ1-1	13	-	-	CSVDTGYGTEAFF	TGCAGCGTTGATACAGGGTACGGCACTGAAGCTTTCTTT
TRBV28	TRBJ2-6	15	-	-	CASSSGGAGANVLTF	TGTGCCAGCTCGTCCGGGGGAGCTGGGGCCAACGTCCTGACTTTC
TRBV5-4	TRBJ2-7	15	TRBD1	few	CASSFTGGAGYEQYF	TGTGCCAGCAGCTTTACAGGGGGCGCCGGTTACGAGCAGTACTTC
TRBV7-8	TRBJ2-3	13	-	-	CASSLGGEDTQYF	TGTGCCAGCAGCTTAGGGGGGGAAGATACGCAGTATTTT
TRBV27	TRBJ2-7	14	-	-	CASSLSVGGPEQYF	TGTGCCAGCAGTTTATCGGTCGGGGGCCCCGAGCAGTACTTC
TRBV11-3	TRBJ2-3	18	TRBD2	-	CASSLAGLAGGLTDTQYF	TGTGCCAGCAGCTTAGCAGGACTAGCGGGGGGCCTCACAGATACGCAGTATTTT
TRBV7-9	TRBJ1-2	13	TRBD1	-	CASSTGQGHGYTF	TGTGCCAGCAGCACAGGACAGGGGCATGGCTACACCTTC
TRBV13	TRBJ2-7	13	-	-	CASSSRLSYEQYF	TGTGCCAGCAGCTCCAGACTAAGCTACGAGCAGTACTTC
TRBV27	TRBJ2-1	17	TRBD2	-	CASSSLAGGRSYNEQFF	TGTGCCAGCAGTTCCCTAGCGGGAGGGCGATCCTACAATGAGCAGTTCTTC
TRBV27	TRBJ1-5	14	-	few	CASSLLGAGQPQHF	TGTGCCAGCAGTTTACTGGGGGCTGGACAGCCCCAGCATTTT
TRBV7-3	TRBJ2-3	13	-	-	CASSLKKGDTQYF	TGTGCCAGCAGCTTGAAGAAGGGTGATACGCAGTATTTT
TRBV28	TRBJ2-1	15	TRBD2	once	CASSSSGLNYNEQFF	TGTGCCAGCAGTTCTAGCGGACTCAACTACAATGAGCAGTTCTTC
TRBV30	TRBJ2-7	13	-	-	CAWSVGRVYEQYF	TGTGCCTGGAGTGTGGGTCGGGTCTACGAGCAGTACTTC
TRBV7-2	TRBJ2-7	14	TRBD2	-	CASSLDGTTNEQYF	TGTGCCAGCAGCTTAGACGGGACTACAAACGAGCAGTACTTC
TRBV6-2/TRBV6-3	TRBJ1-5	12	-	-	CASSGTGWAQHF	TGTGCCAGCAGTGGGACCGGCTGGGCCCAGCATTTT
TRBV4-3	TRBJ2-2	16	TRBD1	once	CASSQGDRVNTGELFF	TGCGCCAGCAGCCAAGGTGACAGGGTTAATACCGGGGAGCTGTTTTTT
TRBV7-3	TRBJ2-1	14	TRBD2	-	CASGPRAGGNEQFF	TGTGCCAGCGGGCCCCGGGCGGGGGGCAATGAGCAGTTCTTC
TRBV6-6	TRBJ1-4	13	-	-	CASSYGPSEKLFF	TGTGCCAGCAGTTATGGCCCCTCGGAAAAACTGTTTTTT
TRBV29-1	TRBJ1-1	12	-	-	CSVTLLNTEAFF	TGCAGCGTTACACTGCTGAACACTGAAGCTTTCTTT
TRBV29-1	TRBJ1-2	13	-	-	CSVADDANYGYTF	TGCAGCGTTGCTGACGACGCTAACTATGGCTACACCTTC
TRBV7-8	TRBJ1-1	14	TRBD1	-	CASSGGTGSGEAFF	TGTGCCAGCAGCGGGGGGACAGGGTCTGGGGAAGCTTTCTTT
TRBV6-6	TRBJ1-4	13	TRBD1	-	CASSWDRNEKLFF	TGTGCCAGCAGTTGGGACAGGAATGAAAAACTGTTTTTT
TRBV2	TRBJ2-1	16	TRBD2	-	CAIDQGLADTYNEQFF	TGTGCCATCGATCAGGGACTAGCTGATACTTACAATGAGCAGTTCTTC
TRBV5-4	TRBJ2-7	13	-	-	CASRRDRLGEQYF	TGTGCCAGCAGGCGTGACAGGCTTGGCGAGCAGTACTTC
TRBV3-1/TRBV3-2	TRBJ1-4	15	-	few	CASSPLLTANEKLFF	TGTGCCAGCAGCCCCTTATTAACGGCTAATGAAAAACTGTTTTTT
TRBV19	TRBJ2-2	15	-	few	CASSPLGTNTGELFF	TGTGCCAGTAGTCCCCTGGGGACGAACACCGGGGAGCTGTTTTTT
TRBV15	TRBJ1-5	16	-	-	CATSRDGRVPNQPQHF	TGTGCCACCAGCAGAGATGGCAGGGTCCCCAATCAGCCCCAGCATTTT
TRBV5-6	TRBJ1-6	16	-	-	CASSYLNSNYNSPLHF	TGTGCCAGCAGCTATCTGAACAGCAACTATAATTCACCCCTCCACTTT
TRBV5-4	TRBJ2-3	19	TRBD1	-	CASSLHRGRSRFSTDTQYF	TGTGCCAGCAGCTTGCACAGGGGGCGAAGTCGTTTTAGCACAGATACGCAGTATTTT
TRBV10-3	TRBJ2-3	15	-	-	CAISTSFGYTDTQYF	TGTGCCATCTCTACTTCTTTCGGCTACACAGATACGCAGTATTTT
TRBV6-2/TRBV6-3	TRBJ2-1	12	-	few	CASSYGGYEQFF	TGTGCCAGCAGTTACGGGGGCTATGAGCAGTTCTTC
TRBV6-6	TRBJ1-3	16	TRBD1	-	CASRWGQSDSGNTIYF	TGTGCCAGCAGATGGGGACAGTCGGACTCTGGAAACACCATATATTTT
TRBV2	TRBJ1-6	14	-	-	CASTLGGSNSPLHF	TGTGCCAGCACCCTGGGGGGCTCGAATTCACCCCTCCACTTT
TRBV5-1	TRBJ1-5	15	-	few	CASSLDGGSEQPQHF	TGCGCCAGCAGCTTGGATGGAGGGTCGGAACAGCCCCAGCATTTT
TRBV28	TRBJ2-7	14	-	-	CASSIPPTSYEQYF	TGTGCCAGCAGTATACCCCCCACCTCCTACGAGCAGTACTTC
TRBV5-6	TRBJ2-7	13	-	-	CASSLPSVYEQYF	TGTGCCAGCAGCTTGCCTTCGGTCTACGAGCAGTACTTC
TRBV10-3	TRBJ1-6	13	TRBD1	few	CAIGQGLSSPLHF	TGTGCCATCGGACAGGGCTTGAGTTCACCCCTCCACTTT